The 27 T cell receptor beta chains below all came from one sample that was sequenced in a study of T cell repertoires in cytomegalovirus infection. TCRdb passed the reads through MiXCR, listing each CDR3 protein once. The repertoire has 680,000 or so distinct CDR3 sequences, roughly 35% of them found once; the top ten carry around 3%. Sequenced sample: PBMCs. The receptors were gathered from a human donor in good health (CMV status not recorded). Some clones in this sample may be carry-over from other donors' samples.

This clonotype has ten or more counts. This chain uses TRBV4-1 with TRBJ2-1; 10 bases match TRBD2. The V segment lost 2 bases and the J segment 6 bases; nucleotides outside the gene matches: 13. This CDR3 is built from 18 residues. CDR1 and CDR2 from the germline V gene are MGHRA and YSYEKL. CDR3 sequence reads: CASSQPLSGGAVVNEQFF. The CDR3 DNA sequence: TGCGCCAGCAGCCAACCGCTCAGCGGGGGGGCTGTCGTCAATGAGCAGTTCTTC.

This clonotype was detected a few times. The chain is built from TRBV11-2 and TRBJ2-6; no clear D gene. Trimming took 5 bases from V and 2 from J, leaving 19 bases between them. This CDR3 contains 18 residues. Germline V gene sequence: CDR1 SGHAT, CDR2 FQNNGV. As DNA, the CDR3 is TGTGCCAGCAGCCACCCGTGGGCTGGCAGTACTGGGGCCAACGTCCTGACTTTC. Translation: CASSHPWAGSTGANVLTF.

This clonotype was found a few times. This chain joins TRBV19 and TRBJ2-3; 14 nucleotides align to TRBD2. Trimming took 3 bases from V and 5 from J; bases not matched to a gene: 4. The germline CDR1 and CDR2 sequences are LNHDA and SQIVND (reference sequence). This CDR3 comprises 16 residues. CDR3 protein: CASSIGTSGGQDTQYF. CDR3 bases: TGTGCCAGTAGTATCGGGACTAGCGGGGGCCAAGATACGCAGTATTTT.

This clonotype has a count of ten or more. The V and J genes are TRBV7-2 and TRBJ2-1; 7 bases are shared with TRBD2. Germline CDR1 SGHTA, CDR2 FQGNSA. V lost 5 bases and J lost 10; bases outside the gene matches: 11. There are 14 residues in the CDR3. The CDR3 DNA reads as TGTGCCAGCAGCACCCCCCCAGCAGCGGGAGAGCAGTTCTTC. Translated: CASSTPPAAGEQFF.

This clonotype was recorded a few times. The chain joins TRBV7-6 to TRBJ2-7, with 7 positions matching TRBD1. The CDR3 runs to 14 residues. J was trimmed by 1 base and V by 8 bases; bases with no gene match: 8. Germline-derived CDR1 and CDR2 are SGHVS and FNYEAQ. Written as DNA, the CDR3 is TGTGCCAGCCGTCGACAGGGCTCGTCCTACGAGCAGTACTTC. This encodes CASRRQGSSYEQYF.

The V gene is TRBV29-1, the J gene TRBJ2-1, with D possibly called TRBD1 or TRBD2 (6 bases each). The CDR3 totals 17 residues. Per the germline V gene, CDR1 is SQVTM and CDR2 is ANQGSEA. With 6 bases removed from V and 2 bases from J, the gap between germline ends came to 23 bases. The CDR3 here is CSVKRNPGGLTYNEQFF. CDR3 sequence (DNA): TGCAGCGTGAAACGCAACCCCGGGGGCCTTACCTACAATGAGCAGTTCTTC.

This clonotype was detected only a few times. The chain joins TRBV28 to TRBJ2-3, with 11 bases matching TRBD2. Germline lookup yields CDR1 MDHEN and CDR2 SYDVKM. V shed 6 bases and J 4 bases; nucleotides not matched to a gene: 12. The CDR3 extends over 17 amino acids. This chain's CDR3 is CASSFQLAGEGPDTQYF. Written as DNA, the CDR3 is TGTGCCAGCAGCTTCCAACTAGCGGGGGAGGGGCCAGATACGCAGTATTTT.

In its sample, this clonotype was seen many times. The V and J genes are TRBV11-2 and TRBJ2-2; D is unresolved. This CDR3 is 14 amino acids long. Germline CDR1 and CDR2: SGHAT and FQNNGV. The V and J ends lost 2 bases and 4 bases respectively, with 8 bases between them. CDR3 in amino acids: CASSLLLGTGELFF. CDR3 DNA: TGTGCCAGCAGCTTATTATTGGGCACCGGGGAGCTGTTTTTT.

This rearrangement joins TRBV19 to TRBJ1-2, with TRBD1 matching over 7 bases. V dropped 5 bases and J dropped 4; count of bases not matched to a gene: 4. The CDR3 contains 13 residues. CDR1 and CDR2 from the germline V gene are LNHDA and SQIVND (reference sequence). The CDR3 coding sequence is TGTGCCAGTAGTCCGGGACAGACCTATGGCTACACCTTC. Amino acids: CASSPGQTYGYTF.

The CDR3 is CASSLDTFSYEQYF. The DNA for the CDR3 is TGTGCCAGCAGCCTCGACACATTCTCCTACGAGCAGTACTTC. The chain recombines TRBV7-2 with TRBJ2-7; D unclear. This CDR3 contains 14 residues. The germline gives CDR1 SGHTA, CDR2 FQGNSA. V gave up 5 bases and J gave up 0 bases, with 11 bases separating them.

This clonotype was counted at least ten times. The chain combines TRBV28 with TRBJ1-5; TRBD1 is a possible D gene (6 bases). The CDR3 is made up of 16 amino acids. Trimming stripped 5 bases from V and 6 bases from J, with 20 bases between. Germline lookup yields CDR1 MDHEN and CDR2 SYDVKM. As DNA, the CDR3 is TGTGCCAGCAGTAACGGGGACAACCGTCGGGGTCAGCCCCAGCATTTT. Residues: CASSNGDNRRGQPQHF.

This clonotype was seen a handful of times. This chain joins TRBV28 and TRBJ1-5; D is uncertain. The CDR3 extends over 16 amino acids. V shed 8 bases and J shed 0 bases, with 17 bases lying between them. Germline CDR1 MDHEN, CDR2 SYDVKM. CDR3 in amino acids: CASGREGDNSNQPQHF. In DNA form, the CDR3 reads TGTGCCAGCGGTAGGGAGGGCGACAATAGCAATCAGCCCCAGCATTTT.

This clonotype turned up a few times. The chain links TRBV7-9 to TRBJ1-2; 7 bases are shared with TRBD1. The CDR3 is 13 amino acids. The V gene's germline CDR1 is SEHNR and CDR2 FQNEAQ (reference sequence). V lost 4 bases, J lost 10 bases, and 9 bases stayed unmatched. CDR3 protein: CASSSRDSPPYTF. CDR3 sequence (DNA): TGTGCCAGCAGCTCCAGGGACAGCCCACCCTACACCTTC.

For this clonotype: Germline and junction disagree at one end, which may indicate a read error. The chain recombines TRBV7-9 with TRBJ1-1; D gene uncertain. There are 13 residues in the CDR3. Germline CDR1 and CDR2: SEHNR and FQNEAQ (reference sequence). Here the CDR3 DNA reads TGTTCCAGCAGTATATCATCGATAACTGAAGCTTTCTTT. Its protein product is CSSSISSITEAFF.

In its sample, this clonotype was seen a few times. This chain joins TRBV5-1 and TRBJ1-1, with a tentative D call TRBD1 (5 bases). The CDR3 contains 14 residues. Looked up from germline, CDR1 is SGHRS and CDR2 is YFSETQ. Trimming shortened V by 3 bases and J by 3 bases, and 12 bases separated the two germline ends. The CDR3 sequence: CASSSTVSYTEAFF. The CDR3 DNA follows: TGCGCCAGCAGCTCGACAGTCTCCTACACTGAAGCTTTCTTT.

This clonotype has more than one count but fewer than ten. The CDR3: CSARVKGRGRGEAFF. The CDR3 coding sequence is TGCAGTGCTAGAGTGAAAGGCAGGGGTCGTGGTGAAGCTTTCTTT. The genes are TRBV20-1 and TRBJ1-1; D may be TRBD1 (6 bases). The germline gives CDR1 DFQATT, CDR2 SNEGSKA (reference sequence). V lost 1 base, J lost 7 bases, and 19 bases lay in between. The CDR3 has 15 amino acids.

V usage is TRBV27 and J usage is TRBJ1-1; no clear D gene. Germline V gene sequence: CDR1 MNHEY, CDR2 SMNVEV (reference sequence). Trimming shortened V by 6 bases and J by 0 bases, and 11 bases separated the two germline ends. This CDR3 region has 14 residues. CDR3 sequence: CASRTLWMNTEAFF. The CDR3, as DNA: TGTGCCAGCAGAACACTGTGGATGAACACTGAAGCTTTCTTT.

The V call is TRBV19, the J call TRBJ1-5; possible D gene TRBD1, 6 bases. This CDR3 has 18 amino acids. V was pared by 5 bases and J by 0 bases, with 20 bases between. Per the germline V gene, CDR1 is LNHDA and CDR2 is SQIVND (reference sequence). CDR3 in DNA: TGTGCCAGTAGTCTGCGACAGGATACTTTCCTTAGCAATCAGCCCCAGCATTTT. Its protein product is CASSLRQDTFLSNQPQHF.

The genes are TRBV27 and TRBJ2-1; 7 nucleotides agree with TRBD1. The germline V gene has CDR1 MNHEY and CDR2 SMNVEV (reference sequence). Trimming took 7 bases from V and 9 from J; bases not matched to a gene: 6. The CDR3 extends over 12 amino acids. As DNA, the CDR3 is TGTGCCAGCACCGACAGGGTGAGTGAGCAGTTCTTC. Its translation is CASTDRVSEQFF.

This clonotype was seen repeatedly, ten times or more. The V gene is TRBV7-2, the J gene TRBJ2-5; 8 positions match TRBD1. The CDR3 spans 19 residues. J gave up 1 base and V 3 bases, and 16 bases lay outside the gene matches. Germline-derived CDR1 and CDR2 are SGHTA and FQGNSA. As DNA, the CDR3 is TGTGCCAGCAGCTTTTCAAAGCGGACAGGGCCGCACCCCCAAGAGACCCAGTACTTC. Translating gives CASSFSKRTGPHPQETQYF. The full variable domain, completed using reference TRBV7-2 and TRBJ2-5, is GAGVSQSPSNKVTEKGKDVELRCDPISGHTALYWYRQSLGQGLEFLIYFQGNSAPDKSGLPSDRFSAERTGGSVSTLTIQRTQQEDSAVYLCASSFSKRTGPHPQETQYFGPGTRLLVL.

Note on this clonotype: A much larger clone differs by one base, so this may be a read error. The CDR3 ends on some other residue instead of the conserved phenylalanine or tryptophan, so this is likely a read error. The chain couples TRBV7-2 to TRBJ2-1, with 7 bases aligning to TRBD2. The CDR3 extends over 15 amino acids. Per the germline V gene, CDR1 is SGHTA and CDR2 is FQGNSA. With V trimmed by 5 bases and J by 5 bases, 9 bases remained unmatched. The CDR3 coding sequence is TGTGCCAGCAGCCTCCTTGGGGGGGGAAACAATGAGCAGTTCTTA. As protein: CASSLLGGGNNEQFL.

This clonotype was observed a few times. The chain recombines TRBV28 with TRBJ2-7; either TRBD1 or TRBD2 may supply D (7 bases each). V was clipped by 5 bases and J by 3 bases, with 17 bases between them. Germline assignment: CDR1 MDHEN and CDR2 SYDVKM. CDR3 length equals 15 residues. CDR3: CASSPGGGRYYEQYF. CDR3 sequence (DNA): TGTGCCAGCAGTCCAGGGGGGGGTAGGTACTACGAGCAGTACTTC.

The chain carries TRBV28 and TRBJ2-7; D remains ambiguous. The CDR3 contains 13 residues. The germline CDR1 and CDR2 sequences are MDHEN and SYDVKM. V lost 3 bases to trimming and J lost 6 bases, with 12 bases between them. The CDR3, as DNA: TGTGCCAGCAGTTTGCAGGAAGCTGGCGAGCAGTACTTC. This codes for CASSLQEAGEQYF.

The chain joins TRBV7-2 to TRBJ1-5; D is possibly TRBD1 (5 bases). From germline, CDR1 is SGHTA and CDR2 FQGNSA. V was clipped by 1 base and J by 2 bases, with 9 bases between them. The CDR3 totals 15 residues. As DNA, the CDR3 is TGTGCCAGCAGCTTAGAGGGGAGCGGCAATCAGCCCCAGCATTTT. Protein: CASSLEGSGNQPQHF.

This chain connects TRBV19 to TRBJ1-1; tentatively, D is TRBD1 (6 bases). The germline gives CDR1 LNHDA, CDR2 SQIVND (reference sequence). This CDR3 has 16 amino acids. Trimming shortened V by 7 bases and J by 0 bases, and 18 bases separated the two germline ends. The CDR3 spells CASKKGGIGMNTEAFF. In DNA form, the CDR3 reads TGTGCCAGTAAAAAAGGGGGAATCGGCATGAACACTGAAGCTTTCTTT.

This clonotype has more than one count but fewer than ten. The rearrangement links TRBV5-4 to TRBJ1-6; possible D gene TRBD1, 5 bases. CDR3 length: 13 amino acids. The V and J ends lost 0 bases and 14 bases respectively, with 12 bases between them. The germline CDR1 and CDR2 sequences are SGHNT and YYREEE (reference sequence). The CDR3 DNA reads as TGTGCCAGCAGCTTGGGGGAAGGGGTGACCCTCCACTTT. As protein: CASSLGEGVTLHF.

This clonotype has a count of ten or more. The chain has TRBV7-2 and TRBJ2-7; 7 bases map to TRBD2. After removal of 2 bases from V and 0 bases from J, the junction contained 7 bases not matched to a gene. This CDR3 contains 16 residues. In germline, CDR1 is SGHTA, CDR2 FQGNSA. The CDR3 DNA follows: TGTGCCAGCAGCTTATTTGGACTAGTGCGCTCCTACGAGCAGTACTTC. This sequence encodes CASSLFGLVRSYEQYF.